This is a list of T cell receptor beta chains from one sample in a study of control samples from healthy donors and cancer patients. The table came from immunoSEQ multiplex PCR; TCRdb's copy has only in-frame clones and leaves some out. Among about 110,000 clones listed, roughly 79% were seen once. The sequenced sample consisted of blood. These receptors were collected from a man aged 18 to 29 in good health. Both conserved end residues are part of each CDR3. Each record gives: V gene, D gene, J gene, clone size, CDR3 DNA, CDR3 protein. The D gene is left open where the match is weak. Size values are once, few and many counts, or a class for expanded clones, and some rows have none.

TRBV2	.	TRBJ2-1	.	TGTGCCAGCAGCTTCAGGTTACTTTCCTACAATGAGCAGTTCTTC	CASSFRLLSYNEQFF
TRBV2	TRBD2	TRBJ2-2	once	TGTGCCAGGACCACCGGGACTAGCGTTACCGGGGAGCTGTTTTTT	CARTTGTSVTGELFF
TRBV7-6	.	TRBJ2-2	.	TGTGCCAGCAGCTTAGACAAAGGGGTCCCAGGGACCGGGGAGCTGTTTTTT	CASSLDKGVPGTGELFF
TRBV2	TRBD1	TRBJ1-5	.	TGTGCCAGCAGTGTACAGGGGTTCGATCAGCCCCAGCATTTT	CASSVQGFDQPQHF
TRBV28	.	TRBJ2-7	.	TGTGCCAGCAGGGGATTCGAGCAGTACTTC	CASRGFEQYF
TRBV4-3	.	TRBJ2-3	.	TGCGCCAGCAGCCAAGTCAGGGGGGCCGGAGATACGCAGTATTTT	CASSQVRGAGDTQYF
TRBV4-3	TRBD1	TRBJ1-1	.	TGCGCCAGCAGCCAAGAAGCTTTACGTAGGGGGCAAGGAGCAGCTTTCTTT	CASSQEALRRGQGAAFF
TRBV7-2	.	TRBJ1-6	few	TGTGCCAGCAGCCACCTAAGTAGGGGAAGGGCGTTTGATTCACCCCTCCACTTT	CASSHLSRGRAFDSPLHF
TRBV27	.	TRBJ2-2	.	TGTGCCAGCAGTCCCGGGACGGGGAACACCGGGGAGCTGTTTTTT	CASSPGTGNTGELFF
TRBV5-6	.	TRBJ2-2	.	TGTGCCAGCAGCCCCCGTCAGGCAGGGAAGGTTGGCACCGGGGAGCTGTTTTTT	CASSPRQAGKVGTGELFF
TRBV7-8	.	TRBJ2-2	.	TGTGCCAGCAGCTGGATAGTGGGGGGAATGAACACCGGGGAGCTGTTTTTT	CASSWIVGGMNTGELFF
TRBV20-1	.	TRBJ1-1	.	TGCAGTGCTAGTATCGGGGGGCTAGACACTGAAGCTTTCTTT	CSASIGGLDTEAFF
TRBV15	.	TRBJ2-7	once	TGTGCCACCAGCAGCGGCTACGAGCAGTACTTC	CATSSGYEQYF
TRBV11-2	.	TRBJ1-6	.	TGTGCCAGCAGCTTAGTCGGTCTCTCACCCCTCCACTTT	CASSLVGLSPLHF
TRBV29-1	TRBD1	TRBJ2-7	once	TGCAGCGTGGTGGGACAGGGCCACGAGCAGTACTTC	CSVVGQGHEQYF
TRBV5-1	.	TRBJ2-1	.	TGCGCCAGCAGCTTGGCAGTCAATGAGCAGTTCTTC	CASSLAVNEQFF
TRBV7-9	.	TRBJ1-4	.	TGTGCCAGCAGCTTAGCTGGGGCCGCCGCAAATGAAAAACTGTTTTTT	CASSLAGAAANEKLFF
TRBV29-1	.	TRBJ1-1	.	TGCAGCGGAACTGAAGTTCGGGACACTGAAGCTTTCTTT	CSGTEVRDTEAFF
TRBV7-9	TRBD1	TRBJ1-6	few	TGTGCCAGCAGCCGGTGGGCCGCCGGTACAGGGGGTTCACCCCTCCACTTT	CASSRWAAGTGGSPLHF
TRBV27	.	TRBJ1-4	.	TGTGCCAGCAGTTTTCGGGGGGGGAGTGAAAAACTGTTTTTT	CASSFRGGSEKLFF
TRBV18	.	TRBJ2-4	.	TGTGCCAGCTCACCACCGAGTCGGGCCAAAAACATTCAGTACTTC	CASSPPSRAKNIQYF
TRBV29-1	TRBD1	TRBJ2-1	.	TGCAGCGCTGAACAGGGGATCCATGAGCAGTTCTTC	CSAEQGIHEQFF
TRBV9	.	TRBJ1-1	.	TGTGCCAGCAGCGTAGATCTTGGGAACACTGAAGCTTTCTTT	CASSVDLGNTEAFF
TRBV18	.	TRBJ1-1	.	TGTGCCAGCTCCGATCTTAGGATGAACACTGAAGCTTTCTTT	CASSDLRMNTEAFF
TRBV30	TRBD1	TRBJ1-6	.	TGTGCCTGCCGGGACAGCGGTGGTAGGTCACCCCTCCACTTT	CACRDSGGRSPLHF
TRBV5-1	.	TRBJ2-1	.	TGCGCCAGCAGCTTGATCACGGGGAAACCTTTCCACAATGAGCAGTTCTTC	CASSLITGKPFHNEQFF
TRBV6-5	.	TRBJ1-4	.	TGTGCCAGCAGCTTTAGACAGTCAACTAATGAAAAACTGTTTTTT	CASSFRQSTNEKLFF
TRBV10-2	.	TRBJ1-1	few	TGCGCCAGCAGTGAGTCGAGTGCAGAAGCTTTCTTT	CASSESSAEAFF
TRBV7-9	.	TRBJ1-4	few	TGTGCCAGCAGCCACCTGTGGGCTGAGGAAAAACTGTTTTTT	CASSHLWAEEKLFF
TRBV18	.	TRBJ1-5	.	TGTGCCAGCTCACCCGACAGTATAGATAAGAGCAATCAGCCCCAGCATTTT	CASSPDSIDKSNQPQHF
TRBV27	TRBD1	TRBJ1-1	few	TGTGCCAGCAGTCCGACAGGGGGGCGGATGAACACTGAAGCTTTCTTT	CASSPTGGRMNTEAFF
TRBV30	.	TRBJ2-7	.	TGTGCCTGGAGTGTAGTTCAAGGACCCTACGAGCAGTACTTC	CAWSVVQGPYEQYF
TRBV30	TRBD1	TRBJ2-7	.	TGTGCCTGGAGTGACCCGGGACAGGGGATAACCTACGAGCAGTACTTC	CAWSDPGQGITYEQYF
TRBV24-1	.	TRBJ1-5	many	TGTGCCACCAGTAGGACAGACAATCAGCCCCAGCATTTT	CATSRTDNQPQHF
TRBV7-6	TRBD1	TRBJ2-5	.	TGTGCCAGCAGCAAATATCCGGACAGGGAATTTCGAGAGACCCAGTACTTC	CASSKYPDREFRETQYF
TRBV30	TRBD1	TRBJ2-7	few	TGTGCCTGGAAGGACAGGGGGCTGGACGAGCAGTACTTC	CAWKDRGLDEQYF
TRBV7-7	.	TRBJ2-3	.	TGTGCTAGCAGCCGAACAGGTGGTACAGATACGCAGTATTTT	CASSRTGGTDTQYF
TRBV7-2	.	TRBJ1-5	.	TGTGCCAGCAGCTTGGGGGGGAATAGCAATCAGCCCCAGCATTTT	CASSLGGNSNQPQHF
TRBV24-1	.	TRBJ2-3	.	TGTGCCACCAGTCGGTGGGGGGTCGCAGATACGCAGTATTTT	CATSRWGVADTQYF
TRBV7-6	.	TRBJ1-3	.	TGTGCCAGCAGCCTGTATCGGGGGGGCTCTGGAAACACCATATATTTT	CASSLYRGGSGNTIYF